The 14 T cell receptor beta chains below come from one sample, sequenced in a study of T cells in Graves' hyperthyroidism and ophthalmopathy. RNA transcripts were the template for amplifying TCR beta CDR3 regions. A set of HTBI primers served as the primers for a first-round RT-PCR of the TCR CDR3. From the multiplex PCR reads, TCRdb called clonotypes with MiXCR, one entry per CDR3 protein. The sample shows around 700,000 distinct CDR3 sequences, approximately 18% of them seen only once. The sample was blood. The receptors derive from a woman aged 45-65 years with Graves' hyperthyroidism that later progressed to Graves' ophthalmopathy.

The CDR3 nucleotides read TGCAGTGCTAGTCGTGGGAATGGGGCCAACGTCCTGACTTTC. Residues: CSASRGNGANVLTF. V usage is TRBV20-1 and J usage is TRBJ2-6; D unclear. CDR3 length: 14 residues. Germline CDR1 is DFQATT and CDR2 is SNEGSKA (reference sequence). V shed 3 bases and J shed 3 bases, with 9 bases lying between them.

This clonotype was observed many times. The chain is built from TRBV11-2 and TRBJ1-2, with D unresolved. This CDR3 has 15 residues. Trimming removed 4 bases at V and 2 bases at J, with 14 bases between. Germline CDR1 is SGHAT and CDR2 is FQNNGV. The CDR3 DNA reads TGTGCCAGCAGCTATTACGGAGCTGGGAACTATGGCTACACCTTC. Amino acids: CASSYYGAGNYGYTF. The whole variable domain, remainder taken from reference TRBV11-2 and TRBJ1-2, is EAGVAQSPRYKIIEKRQSVAFWCNPISGHATLYWYQQILGQGPKLLIQFQNNGVVDDSQLPKDRFSAERLKGVDSTLKIQPAKLEDSAVYLCASSYYGAGNYGYTFGSGTRLTVV.

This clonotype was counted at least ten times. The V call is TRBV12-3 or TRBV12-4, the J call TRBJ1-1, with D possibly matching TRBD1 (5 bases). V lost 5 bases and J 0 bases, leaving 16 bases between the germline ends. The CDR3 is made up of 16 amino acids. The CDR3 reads CASSPTPEGMNTEAFF. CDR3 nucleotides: TGTGCCAGCAGTCCGACCCCAGAGGGGATGAACACTGAAGCTTTCTTT.

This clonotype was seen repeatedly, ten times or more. The CDR3 reads CASSPALNTEAFF. For the CDR3, the DNA is TGTGCCAGCTCACCCGCTCTGAACACTGAAGCTTTCTTT. This chain connects TRBV18 to TRBJ1-1, with unresolved D. From germline, CDR1 is KGHSH and CDR2 LQKENI. The CDR3 loop spans 13 amino acids. Trimming cost V 3 bases and J 0 bases, with 5 bases left between them.

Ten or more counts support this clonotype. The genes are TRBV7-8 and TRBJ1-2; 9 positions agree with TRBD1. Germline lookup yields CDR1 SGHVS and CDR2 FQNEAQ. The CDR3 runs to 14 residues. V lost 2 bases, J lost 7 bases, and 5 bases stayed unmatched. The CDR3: CASSLTGGFGGYTF. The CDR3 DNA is TGTGCCAGCAGCTTAACAGGGGGCTTCGGTGGCTACACCTTC.

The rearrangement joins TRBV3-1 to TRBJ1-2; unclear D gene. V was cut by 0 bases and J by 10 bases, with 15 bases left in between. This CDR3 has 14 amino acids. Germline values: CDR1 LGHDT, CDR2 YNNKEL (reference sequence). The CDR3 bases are TGTGCCAGCAGCCAAGATATCCGGACCGCGACCTACACCTTC. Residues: CASSQDIRTATYTF.

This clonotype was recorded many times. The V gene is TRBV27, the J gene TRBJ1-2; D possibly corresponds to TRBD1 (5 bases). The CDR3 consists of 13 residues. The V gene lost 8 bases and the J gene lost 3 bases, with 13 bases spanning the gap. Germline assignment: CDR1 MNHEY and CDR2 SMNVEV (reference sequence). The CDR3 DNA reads TGTGCCAGCTCGATCAGGGAGCACTATGGCTACACCTTC. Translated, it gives CASSIREHYGYTF.

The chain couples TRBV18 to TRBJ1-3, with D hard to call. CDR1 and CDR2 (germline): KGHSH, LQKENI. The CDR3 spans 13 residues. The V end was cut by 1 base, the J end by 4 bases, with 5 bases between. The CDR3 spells CASSPQTGNTIYF. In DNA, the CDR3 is TGTGCCAGCTCACCACAAACGGGAAACACCATATATTTT.

The CDR3 DNA reads as TGCGCCAGCAGCCAGGGTTCAAGACAGGGTGACACCGGGGAGCTGTTTTTT. Its translation is CASSQGSRQGDTGELFF. The V call is TRBV4-3, the J call TRBJ2-2; 7 bases fit TRBD1. CDR1 and CDR2 (germline): LGHNA, YSLEER. The CDR3 has 17 residues. The J segment lost 3 bases and the V segment lost 3 bases, leaving 10 bases of the junction unmatched.

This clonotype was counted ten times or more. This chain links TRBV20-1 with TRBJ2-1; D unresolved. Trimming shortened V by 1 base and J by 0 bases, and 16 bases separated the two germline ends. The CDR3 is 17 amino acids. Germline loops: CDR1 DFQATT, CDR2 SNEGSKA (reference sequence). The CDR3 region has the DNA TGCAGTGCTAGAGTAGTTAGGGTCGCTAGCTCCTACAATGAGCAGTTCTTC. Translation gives CSARVVRVASSYNEQFF.

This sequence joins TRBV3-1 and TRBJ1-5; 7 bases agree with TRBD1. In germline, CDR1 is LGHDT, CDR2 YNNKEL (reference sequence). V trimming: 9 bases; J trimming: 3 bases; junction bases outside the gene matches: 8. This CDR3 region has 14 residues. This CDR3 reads CASSQGQFNQPQHF. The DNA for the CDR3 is TGTGCCAGTAGTCAGGGACAGTTCAATCAGCCCCAGCATTTT.

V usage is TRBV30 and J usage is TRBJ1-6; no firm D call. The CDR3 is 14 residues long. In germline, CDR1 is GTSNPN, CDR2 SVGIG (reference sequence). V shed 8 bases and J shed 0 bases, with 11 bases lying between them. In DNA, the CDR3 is TGTGCCCGCGACGAGAGCTCCTATAATTCACCCCTCCACTTT. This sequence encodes CARDESSYNSPLHF.

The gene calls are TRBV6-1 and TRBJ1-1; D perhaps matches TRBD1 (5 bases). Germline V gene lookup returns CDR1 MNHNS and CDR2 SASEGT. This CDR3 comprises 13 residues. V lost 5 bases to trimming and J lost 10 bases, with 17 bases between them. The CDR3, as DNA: TGTGCCAGCAGTCCTACAGGACGGGTTGCAGCTTTCTTT. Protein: CASSPTGRVAAFF.

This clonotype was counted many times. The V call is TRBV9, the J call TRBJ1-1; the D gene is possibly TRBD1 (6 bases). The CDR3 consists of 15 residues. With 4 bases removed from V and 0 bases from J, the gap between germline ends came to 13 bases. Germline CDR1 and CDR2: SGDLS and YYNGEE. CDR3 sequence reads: CASSPRDTLNTEAFF. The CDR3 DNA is TGTGCCAGCAGCCCTCGGGACACCTTGAACACTGAAGCTTTCTTT.